The 10 T cell receptor beta chains given below trace back to one sample, sequenced in a study of shared clonotypes between healthy human individuals. Only in-frame clones appear in the TCRdb table, and some are missing; sequencing was by immunoSEQ multiplex PCR. The sample lists 2.3 million or so clones; 85% to 95% were seen once. The source material was naive CD4+ T cells from PBMCs. The sample's subset: CD45RA+ positively selected. These receptors all stem from a man aged 18 to 29 in good health. Some clones in this sample may be carry-over from other donors' samples.

The chain has TRBV5-6 and TRBJ2-1, with 9 bases matching TRBD1. The CDR3 spans 17 residues. V dropped 5 bases and J dropped 7; count of bases not matched to a gene: 16. Germline loops: CDR1 SGHDT, CDR2 YYEEEE. CDR3 nucleotide sequence: TGTGCCAGCAGGCTGCACAACCGGGACAGGGAATGGAATGAGCAGTTCTTC. It yields the protein CASRLHNRDREWNEQFF. Drawing the rest from reference TRBV5-6 and TRBJ2-1, the complete variable domain is DAGVTQSPTHLIKTRGQQVTLRCSPKSGHDTVSWYQQALGQGPQFIFQYYEEEERQRGNFPDRFSGHQFPNYSSELNVNALLLGDSALYLCASRLHNRDREWNEQFFGPGTRLTVL.

V usage is TRBV29-1 and J usage is TRBJ2-1; 7 positions match TRBD1. J was trimmed by 4 bases and V by 2 bases; bases with no gene match: 2. The CDR3 length is 13 residues. From germline, CDR1 is SQVTM and CDR2 ANQGSEA. CDR3 sequence (DNA): TGCAGCGTTGAACAGGGGGTTTACAATGAGCAGTTCTTC. This translates into CSVEQGVYNEQFF.

This chain uses TRBV6-6 with TRBJ2-1; D unclear. CDR1 is MNHNY, CDR2 SVGAGI, per germline (reference sequence). This CDR3 region has 14 residues. V was cut by 2 bases and J by 7 bases, with 12 bases left in between. CDR3 in amino acids: CASSYKGTLNEQFF. Written as DNA, the CDR3 is TGTGCCAGCAGTTACAAGGGAACCCTAAATGAGCAGTTCTTC.

The chain employs TRBV9 and TRBJ2-7; weak D call: TRBD1 (5 bases). Germline-derived CDR1 and CDR2 are SGDLS and YYNGEE. V was pared by 4 bases and J by 2 bases, with 13 bases between. CDR3 size: 14 residues. The CDR3 region is CASSPQGTAYEQYF. The CDR3 bases are TGTGCCAGCAGCCCCCAGGGTACAGCCTACGAGCAGTACTTC.

The V and J genes are TRBV5-1 and TRBJ2-2, with D perhaps matching TRBD2 (7 bases). Trimming took off 4 bases at V and 7 bases at J, with 14 bases between the two ends. This CDR3 has 14 residues. Germline V gene sequence: CDR1 SGHRS, CDR2 YFSETQ. This CDR3 reads CASSQGSGNGELFF. The CDR3 nucleotides are TGCGCCAGCAGCCAGGGGAGCGGGAACGGGGAGCTGTTTTTT.

The chain joins TRBV7-3 to TRBJ2-1; 8 bases align to TRBD2. Germline CDR1 and CDR2: SGHTA and FQGTGA. Trimming removed 4 bases from V and 6 bases from J; junction bases left unmatched: 5. There are 14 residues in the CDR3. The CDR3 region is CASSWGSGSNEQFF. The CDR3 coding sequence is TGTGCCAGCAGCTGGGGGAGCGGGAGCAATGAGCAGTTCTTC. The full variable domain, with the rest looked up from reference TRBV7-3 and TRBJ2-1, is GAGVSQTPSNKVTEKGKYVELRCDPISGHTALYWYRQSLGQGPEFLIYFQGTGAADDSGLPNDRFFAVRPEGSVSTLKIQRTERGDSAVYLCASSWGSGSNEQFFGPGTRLTVL.

Concerning this clone: Other DNA sequences in this specimen translate into the identical CDR3. This chain uses TRBV30 with TRBJ2-7; D ambiguous. V lost 3 bases and J lost 2, with 11 bases in between. This CDR3 spans 13 amino acids. Germline V gives CDR1 GTSNPN, CDR2 SVGIG (reference sequence). CDR3 bases: TGTGCCTGGAGCCCCGGTCTAGCCTACGAGCAGTACTTC. Protein product: CAWSPGLAYEQYF.

As for this clone: In the same sample, other DNA sequences code for this CDR3. The V and J genes are TRBV5-1 and TRBJ2-5; D unresolved. The germline CDR1 and CDR2 sequences are SGHRS and YFSETQ. Trimming left V 4 bases short and J 1 base short, with 8 bases between. The CDR3 has 13 residues. The CDR3 DNA is TGCGCCAGCAGCCCGGGCGTCCAAGAGACCCAGTACTTC. Encoded protein: CASSPGVQETQYF.

There are a few counts of this clone. The chain has TRBV7-2 and TRBJ2-4; possibly TRBD1 or TRBD2 for D (7 bases each). This CDR3 region has 14 residues. Trimming cost V 0 bases and J 8 bases, with 11 bases left between them. Germline V gene data show CDR1 as SGHTA and CDR2 as FQGNSA. The chain's CDR3 is CASSLATGRDIQYF. In nucleotides, the CDR3 is TGTGCCAGCAGCTTAGCGACAGGGAGGGACATTCAGTACTTC.

The CDR3 sequence is CSVGGGWGMNTEAFF. The CDR3 DNA is TGCAGCGTCGGGGGGGGTTGGGGAATGAACACTGAAGCTTTCTTT. The V call is TRBV29-1, the J call TRBJ1-1; a possible D gene is TRBD1 (5 bases). Germline V gives CDR1 SQVTM, CDR2 ANQGSEA. The V gene lost 6 bases and the J gene lost 0 bases, with 17 bases spanning the gap. The CDR3 contains 15 residues.